This is a list of T cell receptor beta chains from one sample in a study of blood T cell repertoires in COVID-19. Clones were sequenced by immunoSEQ multiplex PCR, and TCRdb holds only the in-frame ones, with some missing. The sample lists about 210,000 clones; roughly nine tenths were seen once. Sequencing was performed on peripheral blood. These receptors were taken from a man aged 40-49 years with acute or convalescent COVID-19. CDR3s include the opening cysteine and the closing phenylalanine or tryptophan. A D gene is named only where the DNA matches it firmly. Clone size is not always given. Where it is, it says once, few, many or a class for expanded clones.

TRBJ2-7 - TRBV7-9 - TGTGCCAGCAGCTTATCAGGAAACGAGCAGTACTTC CASSLSGNEQYF
TRBJ2-1 TRBD2 TRBV3-1/TRBV3-2 once TGTGCCAGCAGCCAAGATCTAGCGGGGGGGTTCGGTGAGCAGTTCTTC CASSQDLAGGFGEQFF
TRBJ2-5 - TRBV10-2 - TGCGCCAGCGGGGAGGGGGAAGAGACCCAGTACTTC CASGEGEETQYF
TRBJ2-1 - TRBV27 - TGTGCCAGCAGTTACCATCCTCCACTTGACAATGAGCAGTTCTTC CASSYHPPLDNEQFF
TRBJ1-5 - TRBV28 - TGTGCCAGCAGGCCAGGGACTTATCAGCCCCAGCATTTT CASRPGTYQPQHF
TRBJ2-7 TRBD2 TRBV11-2 - TGTGCCAGCAGCTTTACTAGCGGGAGTGCCAACGAGCAGTACTTC CASSFTSGSANEQYF
TRBJ2-7 - TRBV4-1 - TGCGCCAGCAGCCACAACCCCACAGATAACTACGAGCAGTACTTC CASSHNPTDNYEQYF
TRBJ2-7 - TRBV6-2/TRBV6-3 - TGTGCCAGCAGCCGAGGACAGTCCTACGAGCAGTACTTC CASSRGQSYEQYF
TRBJ2-1 TRBD1 TRBV24-1 - TGTGCCACCAGTCCGGGACAGGGGACCTACAATGAGCAGTTCTTC CATSPGQGTYNEQFF
TRBJ2-1 TRBD2 TRBV7-2 - TGTGCCAGCAGCTTAGCGCGACTAGCGGGAGGGGATGAGCAGTTCTTC CASSLARLAGGDEQFF
TRBJ2-1 TRBD2 TRBV2 - TGTGCCAGCAGTGCAATAGGGGAGGTAGCGGGGGTTTACAATGAGCAGTTCTTC CASSAIGEVAGVYNEQFF
TRBJ2-5 TRBD1 TRBV7-2 - TGTGCCAGCAGCTCCCGGGACAGGGGGGAGACCCAGTACTTC CASSSRDRGETQYF
TRBJ1-1 - TRBV27 - TGTGCCAGCAGTTTAGGTCCAGGGTGGGGTCTCACTGAAGCTTTCTTT CASSLGPGWGLTEAFF
TRBJ2-3 TRBD2 TRBV30 - TGTGCCTGGAGTGTAGTGGGGGGGGGAGTTACGCAGTATTTT CAWSVVGGGVTQYF
TRBJ2-7 - TRBV7-9 - TGTGCCAGCAGCGGAAACACCGGGACATCGTACGAGCAGTACTTC CASSGNTGTSYEQYF
TRBJ1-2 - TRBV3-1/TRBV3-2 - TGTGCCAGCCAGTTAGGACATTATGGCTACACCTTC CASQLGHYGYTF
TRBJ2-1 TRBD2 TRBV2 - TGTGCCAGCCGACTAGCGGGGGCCTCCTACAATGAGCAGTTCTTC CASRLAGASYNEQFF
TRBJ2-7 TRBD2 TRBV5-1 - TGCGCCAGCAGCCGGGACTACCTCTACGAGCAGTACTTC CASSRDYLYEQYF
TRBJ2-1 - TRBV6-5 - TGTGCCAGCAGTTACACCCGTGAGTACGATGAGCAGTTCTTC CASSYTREYDEQFF
TRBJ2-7 TRBD2 TRBV4-1 - TGCGCCAGCAGCCAAGAGGGACTAGCGGGAGGACCCTACGAGCAGTACTTC CASSQEGLAGGPYEQYF
TRBJ2-1 - TRBV11-2 few TGTGCCAGCAGCTTAGTCGTAGCTAGCGATGTATCCTACAATGAGCAGTTCTTC CASSLVVASDVSYNEQFF
TRBJ2-2 - TRBV7-3 - TGTGCCAGCAGCTTAGGTCGGGGGGAGCTGTTTTTT CASSLGRGELFF
TRBJ2-1 TRBD1 TRBV27 - TGTGCCAGCAGTTTGCGACAGGGTAATGAGCAGTTCTTC CASSLRQGNEQFF
TRBJ1-5 TRBD1 TRBV24-1 - TGTGCCACCAGTGACAGGACAGGGGGCAATCAGCCCCAGCATTTT CATSDRTGGNQPQHF
TRBJ1-1 - TRBV10-1 - TGCGCCAGCAGACAGCAGATAGGACGGGAGAACACTGAAGCTTTCTTT CASRQQIGRENTEAFF
TRBJ1-4 TRBD1 TRBV19 - TGTGCCAGTAGTATAAACAGGGGGGAAAAACTGTTTTTT CASSINRGEKLFF
TRBJ1-1 TRBD1 TRBV5-5 - TGTGCCAGCAGCGGTCAGACAGGGGGCTGGACTGAAGCTTTCTTT CASSGQTGGWTEAFF
TRBJ1-2 - TRBV4-1 - TGCGCCAGCAGCCAAGATAGGGGGATCGACTCCTATGGCTACACCTTC CASSQDRGIDSYGYTF
TRBJ2-7 TRBD2 TRBV9 - TGTGCCAGCAGCGTAGACGGACTAGCGGTCTACGAGCAGTACTTC CASSVDGLAVYEQYF
TRBJ2-2 TRBD2 TRBV7-8 few TGTGCCAGCAGCTTATCTAGCGGGAGACCAGGGGAGCTGTTTTTT CASSLSSGRPGELFF
TRBJ2-1 - TRBV2 - TGTGCCAGCAGTGACGTTAGCGCCGACAATGAGCAGTTCTTC CASSDVSADNEQFF
TRBJ1-2 - TRBV20-1 - TGCAGTGCTGCAGGCGACTATGGCTACACCTTC CSAAGDYGYTF
TRBJ2-7 - TRBV2 - TGTGCCAGCAGTGAAGCGGGGGAGGAAGGGGAGCAGTACTTC CASSEAGEEGEQYF
TRBJ2-1 - TRBV24-1 - TGTGCCACCAGTGCCCAGGGGGGAAACAATGAGCAGTTCTTC CATSAQGGNNEQFF
TRBJ2-7 - TRBV19 - TGTGCCAGTAGTATGGACGGGGGCTACGAGCAGTACTTC CASSMDGGYEQYF
TRBJ1-1 TRBD1 TRBV6-4 - TGTGCCAGCAGTGACCGACAGGGGAGCACTGAAGCTTTCTTT CASSDRQGSTEAFF
TRBJ2-1 - TRBV11-2 - TGTGCCAGCAGCTTAGGGCCCGATCCATACAATGAGCAGTTCTTC CASSLGPDPYNEQFF
TRBJ2-7 - TRBV28 - TGTGCCAGCAGTTTGTTCCGGGACAATTCTTACGAGCAGTACTTC CASSLFRDNSYEQYF
TRBJ1-1 - TRBV11-2 - TGTGCCAGCAGCTTTCGAGACAGCCTAAAGAACACTGAAGCTTTCTTT CASSFRDSLKNTEAFF
TRBJ2-1 - TRBV1 - TGCACCAGCAGCCATGGTCTAGCGGGAGGGCCCAGTGAGCAGTTCTTC CTSSHGLAGGPSEQFF
TRBJ2-1 - TRBV19 - TGTGCCAGTAGTTTAATACAGGGTAACTCCTACAATGAGCAGTTCTTC CASSLIQGNSYNEQFF
TRBJ1-3 - TRBV27 - TGTGCCAGCAGTTTGAACTCTCTCGTAGACACCATATATTTT CASSLNSLVDTIYF
TRBJ2-3 - TRBV6-5 once TGTGCCAGCAGTTACTCGGAGGTGCCAGATACGCAGTATTTT CASSYSEVPDTQYF
TRBJ2-7 - TRBV7-2 - TGTGCCAGCAGCCGCTCAGGGGAAACCCCTTACGAGCAGTACTTC CASSRSGETPYEQYF
TRBJ2-7 TRBD1 TRBV18 - TGTGCCAGCTCACTGGGGACAGGGAGCAACAACGAGCAGTACTTC CASSLGTGSNNEQYF
TRBJ1-4 TRBD1 TRBV11-2 - TGTGCCAGCAGCCCGTTGAGGGACAGTCATGAAAAACTGTTTTTT CASSPLRDSHEKLFF
TRBJ1-2 - TRBV2 - TGTGCCAGCAGTGAAGTAGCTCGTACTAACTATGGCTACACCTTC CASSEVARTNYGYTF
TRBJ1-2 TRBD1 TRBV28 few TGTGCCAGCAGCCGACAGGGGGCAGGTGGCTACACCTTC CASSRQGAGGYTF
TRBJ2-2 - TRBV24-1 - TGTGCCACCAGTTCTCTCGGGGAGCTGTTTTTT CATSSLGELFF
TRBJ1-5 - TRBV2 - TGTGCCAGCAACAGGGAAAATAGCAATCAGCCCCAGCATTTT CASNRENSNQPQHF
TRBJ1-2 TRBD1 TRBV6-5 - TGTGCCAGCAGTCTAGGGACAGGCATAAACTATGGCTACACCTTC CASSLGTGINYGYTF
TRBJ1-6 - TRBV6-5 - TGTGCCAGCAGACAGTATGGGGCAAATTCACCCCTCCACTTT CASRQYGANSPLHF